Listed below are T cell receptor beta chains from one sample, sequenced in a study of PD-L1 blockade in urothelial cancer. Assay used: immunoSEQ multiplex PCR; TCRdb lists only in-frame clones, some missing. This table holds approximately 55,000 clones, around 84% found once. The sequenced sample was PBMCs, obtained around atezolizumab (anti-PD-L1) treatment. Receptor source: a man in his sixties with urothelial cancer. CDR3s include the opening cysteine and the closing phenylalanine or tryptophan. The order of the fields is clone size, D gene, CDR3 length, J gene, V gene, CDR3 DNA, CDR3 protein. A D gene is named only where the DNA matches it firmly. Clone size is not always given. Where it is, it says once, few, many or a class for expanded clones.

size: -
D: TRBD1
length: 16
J: TRBJ2-2
V: TRBV5-1
DNA: TGCGCCAGCAGCTTGTTTGGACAGGGGATTTCCGGGGAGCTGTTTTTT
CDR3: CASSLFGQGISGELFF

size: -
D: -
length: 13
J: TRBJ2-2
V: TRBV6-5
DNA: TGTGCCAGCAGTTACAACCGGGACGGGGAGCTGTTTTTT
CDR3: CASSYNRDGELFF

size: -
D: -
length: 16
J: TRBJ2-5
V: TRBV18
DNA: TGTGCCAGCTCATCCCTAGCCGGAAGGAGCGGGGAGACCCAGTACTTC
CDR3: CASSSLAGRSGETQYF

size: -
D: TRBD2
length: 13
J: TRBJ2-5
V: TRBV30
DNA: TGTGCCTCGGGGGGTAGGGTTGAGGAGACCCAGTACTTC
CDR3: CASGGRVEETQYF

size: -
D: -
length: 15
J: TRBJ2-5
V: TRBV2
DNA: TGTGCCAGCAGTGAAGGGAGTAGCATGCGAGAGACCCAGTACTTC
CDR3: CASSEGSSMRETQYF

size: -
D: TRBD2
length: 15
J: TRBJ2-1
V: TRBV2
DNA: TGTGCCAGCAGTTTAGCGGGGGGCCGTTACAATGAGCAGTTCTTC
CDR3: CASSLAGGRYNEQFF

size: few
D: -
length: 13
J: TRBJ1-2
V: TRBV5-6
DNA: TGTGCCAGCAGCTTGAGGGGAGGATATGGCTACACCTTC
CDR3: CASSLRGGYGYTF

size: -
D: TRBD2
length: 16
J: TRBJ2-1
V: TRBV7-6
DNA: TGTGCCAGCAGCTTAGATGGCGGGGGCTCCTACAATGAGCAGTTCTTC
CDR3: CASSLDGGGSYNEQFF

size: -
D: TRBD2
length: 15
J: TRBJ2-7
V: TRBV27
DNA: TGTGCCAGCAGTTTTTCGACTAGCGGGGCCTACGAGCAGTACTTC
CDR3: CASSFSTSGAYEQYF

size: -
D: -
length: 16
J: TRBJ1-2
V: TRBV7-8
DNA: TGTGCCAGCAGCCGGGGGGGGTCGACAGAACACTATGGCTACACCTTC
CDR3: CASSRGGSTEHYGYTF

size: -
D: -
length: 15
J: TRBJ1-3
V: TRBV6-5
DNA: TGTGCCAGCAGTCCCACCGGAGGGTCTGGAAACACCATATATTTT
CDR3: CASSPTGGSGNTIYF

size: -
D: TRBD2
length: 15
J: TRBJ2-1
V: TRBV7-3
DNA: TGTGCCAGCAGCAAGACTAGCGGGGTAAACAATGAGCAGTTCTTC
CDR3: CASSKTSGVNNEQFF

size: -
D: -
length: 12
J: TRBJ2-5
V: TRBV29-1
DNA: TGCAGCGTGACACCGCGTGGAGAGACCCAGTACTTC
CDR3: CSVTPRGETQYF

size: once
D: TRBD1
length: 16
J: TRBJ2-7
V: TRBV10-3
DNA: TGTGCCATCAGTGAGTCTACCGGGACAGGGTTGTACGAGCAGTACTTC
CDR3: CAISESTGTGLYEQYF

size: -
D: TRBD2
length: 15
J: TRBJ2-3
V: TRBV27
DNA: TGTGCCAGCAGTGGTCTAGCGGGGAGCGGAGATACGCAGTATTTT
CDR3: CASSGLAGSGDTQYF

size: -
D: -
length: 14
J: TRBJ2-7
V: TRBV10-1
DNA: TGCGCCAGCAGTGATCCGGGTAGCTCCTACGAGCAGTACTTC
CDR3: CASSDPGSSYEQYF

size: -
D: -
length: 14
J: TRBJ2-1
V: TRBV2
DNA: TGTGCCAGTCCCGCCCGGGGTTCCTACAATGAGCAGTTCTTC
CDR3: CASPARGSYNEQFF

size: once
D: TRBD1
length: 15
J: TRBJ1-5
V: TRBV7-2
DNA: TGTGCCAGTAAACAGGGGTTGCGGGGTGAGCAGCCCCAGCATTTT
CDR3: CASKQGLRGEQPQHF

size: -
D: TRBD1
length: 14
J: TRBJ1-1
V: TRBV5-1
DNA: TGCGCCAGCAGCTCGCGGACAGGGGACACTGAAGCTTTCTTT
CDR3: CASSSRTGDTEAFF

size: -
D: TRBD1
length: 16
J: TRBJ2-7
V: TRBV6-5
DNA: TGTGCCAGCAGTTATACAGACAGGGGTGGTCCCTACGAGCAGTACTTC
CDR3: CASSYTDRGGPYEQYF

size: -
D: -
length: 16
J: TRBJ2-2
V: TRBV6-6
DNA: TGTGCCAGCATTTACGGAGGACCCACGAACACCGGGGAGCTGTTTTTT
CDR3: CASIYGGPTNTGELFF

size: few
D: -
length: 14
J: TRBJ1-2
V: TRBV30
DNA: TGTGCCTGGAGGGGAAGGGGAAAGGTCTATGGCTACACCTTC
CDR3: CAWRGRGKVYGYTF

size: -
D: -
length: 15
J: TRBJ1-2
V: TRBV7-2
DNA: TGTGCCAGCAGCTTAGATGGTCCCCTGAGAAATGGCTACACCTTC
CDR3: CASSLDGPLRNGYTF

size: -
D: -
length: 15
J: TRBJ1-2
V: TRBV7-9
DNA: TGTGCCAGCAGCTTAGGGGAAGGGGCAGACTATGGCTACACCTTC
CDR3: CASSLGEGADYGYTF

size: -
D: -
length: 12
J: TRBJ2-5
V: TRBV30
DNA: TGTGCCTGGACGGAGGGCTCGGGGACCCAGTACTTC
CDR3: CAWTEGSGTQYF

size: -
D: -
length: 14
J: TRBJ2-3
V: TRBV15
DNA: TGTGCCACCAGCTACGCAGGGAGCACAGATACGCAGTATTTT
CDR3: CATSYAGSTDTQYF

size: -
D: TRBD2
length: 16
J: TRBJ2-5
V: TRBV9
DNA: TGTGCCAGCAGCCCTAGCTTAGCGGGGAACCAAGAGACCCAGTACTTC
CDR3: CASSPSLAGNQETQYF

size: -
D: TRBD1
length: 19
J: TRBJ2-1
V: TRBV6-4
DNA: TGTGCCAGCAGTCTCCGGGGACAGGGGTCCGCCTCCTCCTACAATGAGCAGTTCTTC
CDR3: CASSLRGQGSASSYNEQFF

size: -
D: TRBD2
length: 15
J: TRBJ2-2
V: TRBV29-1
DNA: TGCAGCGCTAAAACGGGGGGAATTTACACCGGGGAGCTGTTTTTT
CDR3: CSAKTGGIYTGELFF

size: -
D: -
length: 17
J: TRBJ1-6
V: TRBV7-2
DNA: TGTGCCAGCAGCTTAGAGTCTATAGGAGGGGCGCGGTCACCCCTCCACTTT
CDR3: CASSLESIGGARSPLHF

size: -
D: -
length: 14
J: TRBJ2-7
V: TRBV5-1
DNA: TGCGCCAGCACCCTATCAGGGATGAGAAACGAGCAGTACTTC
CDR3: CASTLSGMRNEQYF

size: few
D: -
length: 17
J: TRBJ2-3
V: TRBV15
DNA: TGTGCCACCAGCAGCGTCAGGGGATCGCTCGTCGGAGATACGCAGTATTTT
CDR3: CATSSVRGSLVGDTQYF

size: -
D: TRBD2
length: 16
J: TRBJ2-1
V: TRBV2
DNA: TGTGCCAGCACCCTGACTAGCGGGAGCTCCTACAATGAGCAGTTCTTC
CDR3: CASTLTSGSSYNEQFF

size: -
D: -
length: 14
J: TRBJ2-2
V: TRBV7-9
DNA: TGTGCCAACACCGCCAGGGTGAACACCGGGGAGCTGTTTTTT
CDR3: CANTARVNTGELFF

size: -
D: -
length: 14
J: TRBJ1-1
V: TRBV5-1
DNA: TGCGCCAGCAGCCTGACAGAAACGAGCGCTGAAGCTTTCTTT
CDR3: CASSLTETSAEAFF